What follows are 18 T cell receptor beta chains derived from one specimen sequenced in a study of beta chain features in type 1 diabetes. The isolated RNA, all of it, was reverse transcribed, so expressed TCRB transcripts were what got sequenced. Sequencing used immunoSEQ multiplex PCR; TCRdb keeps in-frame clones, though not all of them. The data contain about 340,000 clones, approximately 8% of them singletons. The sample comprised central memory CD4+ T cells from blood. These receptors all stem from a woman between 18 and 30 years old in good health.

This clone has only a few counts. CDR3 sequence: CASRFGTSESYEQYF. The CDR3 DNA sequence: TGTGCCAGCAGGTTCGGTACTAGCGAGTCCTACGAGCAGTACTTC. The chain is built from TRBV4-2 and TRBJ2-7; the match to TRBD2 covers 7 bases. The CDR3 runs 15 residues. The ends lost 6 bases at V and 1 base at J; junction bases unmatched: 9. From germline, CDR1 is LGHNA and CDR2 YNFKEQ.

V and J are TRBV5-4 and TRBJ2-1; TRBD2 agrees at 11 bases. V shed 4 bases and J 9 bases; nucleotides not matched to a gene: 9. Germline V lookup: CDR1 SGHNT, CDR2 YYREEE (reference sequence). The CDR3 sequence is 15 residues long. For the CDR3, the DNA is TGTGCCAGCAGCCCAACTAGCGGGAGTGTAAGTGAGCAGTTCTTC. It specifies CASSPTSGSVSEQFF.

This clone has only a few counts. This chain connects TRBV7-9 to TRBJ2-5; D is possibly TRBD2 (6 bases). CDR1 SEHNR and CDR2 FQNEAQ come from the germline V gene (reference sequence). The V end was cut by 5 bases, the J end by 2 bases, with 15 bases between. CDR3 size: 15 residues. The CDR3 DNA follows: TGTGCCAGCAGCATGACTAGTACGGGGCAAGAGACCCAGTACTTC. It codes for CASSMTSTGQETQYF.

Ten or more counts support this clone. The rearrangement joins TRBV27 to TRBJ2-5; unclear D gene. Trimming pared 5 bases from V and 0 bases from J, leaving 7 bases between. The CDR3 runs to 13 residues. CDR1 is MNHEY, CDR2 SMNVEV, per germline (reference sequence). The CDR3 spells CASSPPNQETQYF. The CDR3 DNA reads TGTGCCAGCAGTCCTCCGAACCAAGAGACCCAGTACTTC.

CDR3 DNA: TGTGCCAGCGCCCGGGCGGGCACAGATACGCAGTATTTT. Its translation is CASARAGTDTQYF. The chain joins TRBV28 to TRBJ2-3; D is unclear. CDR3 size: 13 residues. Trimming removed 8 bases from V and 1 base from J, with 10 bases in between. Germline V gives CDR1 MDHEN, CDR2 SYDVKM.

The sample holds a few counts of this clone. The CDR3, as DNA: TGTGCCAGCAGAAACCGGGACAGGGGCAATGAGCAGTTCTTC. This encodes CASRNRDRGNEQFF. The rearrangement links TRBV2 to TRBJ2-1; the match to TRBD1 covers 10 bases. CDR3 length equals 14 residues. CDR1 is SNHLY, CDR2 FYNNEI, per germline. Losses at the gene ends were 6 bases for V and 6 bases for J; bases not matched to a gene: 5.

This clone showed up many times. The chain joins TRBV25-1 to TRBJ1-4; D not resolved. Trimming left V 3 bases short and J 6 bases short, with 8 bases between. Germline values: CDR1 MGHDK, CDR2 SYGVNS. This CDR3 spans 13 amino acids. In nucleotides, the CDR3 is TGTGCCAGCAGTGAGTCGGGCTATGAAAAACTGTTTTTT. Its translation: CASSESGYEKLFF.

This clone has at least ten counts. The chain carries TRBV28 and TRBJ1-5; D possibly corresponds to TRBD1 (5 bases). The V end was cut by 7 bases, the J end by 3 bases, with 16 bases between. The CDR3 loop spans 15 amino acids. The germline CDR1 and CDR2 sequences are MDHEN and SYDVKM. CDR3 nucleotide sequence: TGTGCCAGCATCCGGAGGGGATCGGTCAATCAGCCCCAGCATTTT. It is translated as CASIRRGSVNQPQHF.

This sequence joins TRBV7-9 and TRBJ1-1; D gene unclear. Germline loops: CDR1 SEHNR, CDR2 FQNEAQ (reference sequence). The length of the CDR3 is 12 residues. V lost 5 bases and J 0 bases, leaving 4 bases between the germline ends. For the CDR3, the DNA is TGTGCCAGCAGCGCATTGAACACTGAAGCTTTCTTT. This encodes CASSALNTEAFF.

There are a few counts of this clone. The CDR3 here is CASSLSGISTDTQYF. The DNA for the CDR3 is TGTGCCAGCAGCTTATCCGGTATTAGCACAGATACGCAGTATTTT. The genes are TRBV7-9 and TRBJ2-3; D ambiguous. V was trimmed by 2 bases and J by 0 bases, leaving 9 bases between them. There are 15 residues in the CDR3. From germline, CDR1 is SEHNR and CDR2 FQNEAQ (reference sequence).

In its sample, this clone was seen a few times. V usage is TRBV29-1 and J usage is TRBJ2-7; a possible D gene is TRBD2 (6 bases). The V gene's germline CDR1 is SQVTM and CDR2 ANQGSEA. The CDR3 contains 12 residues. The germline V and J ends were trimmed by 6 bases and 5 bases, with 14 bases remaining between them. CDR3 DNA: TGCAGCGTGAACCGGGGGTCCCACGAGCAGTACTTC. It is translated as CSVNRGSHEQYF.

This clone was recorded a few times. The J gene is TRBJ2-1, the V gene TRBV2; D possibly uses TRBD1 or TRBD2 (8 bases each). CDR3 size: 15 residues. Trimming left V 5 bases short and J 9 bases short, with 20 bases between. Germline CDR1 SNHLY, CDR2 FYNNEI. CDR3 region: CASSIAGQARGEQFF. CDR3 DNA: TGTGCCAGCAGTATAGCGGGACAGGCAAGGGGTGAGCAGTTCTTC.

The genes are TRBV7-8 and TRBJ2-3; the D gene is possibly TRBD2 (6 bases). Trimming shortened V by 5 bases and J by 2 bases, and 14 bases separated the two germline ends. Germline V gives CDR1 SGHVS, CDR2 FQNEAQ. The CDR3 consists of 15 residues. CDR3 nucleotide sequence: TGTGCCAGCAGCCCGCGCCGGGAGCTCACAGATACGCAGTATTTT. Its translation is CASSPRRELTDTQYF.

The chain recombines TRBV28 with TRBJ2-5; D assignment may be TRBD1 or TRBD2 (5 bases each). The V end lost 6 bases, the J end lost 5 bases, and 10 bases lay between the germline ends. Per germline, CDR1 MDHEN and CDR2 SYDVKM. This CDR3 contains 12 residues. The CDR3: CASSGTFETQYF. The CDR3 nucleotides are TGTGCCAGCAGCGGGACGTTCGAGACCCAGTACTTC. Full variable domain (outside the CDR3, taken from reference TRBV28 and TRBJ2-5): DVKVTQSSRYLVKRTGEKVFLECVQDMDHENMFWYRQDPGLGLRLIYFSYDVKMKEKGDIPEGYSVSREKKERFSLILESASTNQTSMYLCASSGTFETQYFGPGTRLLVL.

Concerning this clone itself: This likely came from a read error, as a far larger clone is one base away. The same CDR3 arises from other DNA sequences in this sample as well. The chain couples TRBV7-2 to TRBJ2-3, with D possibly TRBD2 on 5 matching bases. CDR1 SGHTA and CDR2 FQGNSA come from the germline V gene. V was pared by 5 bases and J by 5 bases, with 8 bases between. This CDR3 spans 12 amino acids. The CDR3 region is CASSPTRDTQYF. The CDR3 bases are TGTGCCAGCAGCCCTACTAGAGATACGCAGTATTTT. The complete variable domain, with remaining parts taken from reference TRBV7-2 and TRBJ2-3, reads GAGVSQSPSNKVTEKGKDVELRCDPISGHTALYWYRQSLGQGLEFLIYFQGNSAPDKSGLPSDRFSAERTGGSVSTLTIQRTQQEDSAVYLCASSPTRDTQYFGPGTRLTVL.

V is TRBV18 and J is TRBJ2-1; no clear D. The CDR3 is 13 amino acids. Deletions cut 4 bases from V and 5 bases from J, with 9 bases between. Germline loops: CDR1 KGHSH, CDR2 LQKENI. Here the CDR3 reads CASSRAGNNEQFF. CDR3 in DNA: TGTGCCAGCTCACGGGCTGGAAACAATGAGCAGTTCTTC.

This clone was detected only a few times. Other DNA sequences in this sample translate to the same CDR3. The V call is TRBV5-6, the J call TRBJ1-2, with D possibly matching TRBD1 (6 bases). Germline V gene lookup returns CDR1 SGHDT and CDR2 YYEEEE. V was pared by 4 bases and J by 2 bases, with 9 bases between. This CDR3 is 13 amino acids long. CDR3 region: CASSRGTNYGYTF. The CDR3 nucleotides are TGTGCCAGCAGCCGGGGGACAAACTATGGCTACACCTTC.

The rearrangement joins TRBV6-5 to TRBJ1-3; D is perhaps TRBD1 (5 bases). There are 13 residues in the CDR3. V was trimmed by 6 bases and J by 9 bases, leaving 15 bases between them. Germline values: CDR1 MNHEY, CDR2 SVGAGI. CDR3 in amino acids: CASSRDGSGTIYF. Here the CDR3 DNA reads TGTGCCAGCAGCCGGGACGGTTCGGGCACCATATATTTT.